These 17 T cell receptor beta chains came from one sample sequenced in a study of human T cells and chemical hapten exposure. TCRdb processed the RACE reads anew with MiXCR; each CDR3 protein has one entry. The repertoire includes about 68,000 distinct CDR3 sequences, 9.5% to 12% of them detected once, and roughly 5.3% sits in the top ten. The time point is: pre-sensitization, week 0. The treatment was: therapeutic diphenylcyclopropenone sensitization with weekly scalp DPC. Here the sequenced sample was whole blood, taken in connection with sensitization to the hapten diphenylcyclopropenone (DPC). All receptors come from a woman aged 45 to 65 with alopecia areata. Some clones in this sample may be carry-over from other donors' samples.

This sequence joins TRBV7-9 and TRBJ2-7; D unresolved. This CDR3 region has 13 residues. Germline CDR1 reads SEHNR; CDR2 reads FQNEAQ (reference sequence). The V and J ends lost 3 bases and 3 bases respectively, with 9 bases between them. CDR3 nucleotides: TGTGCCAGCAGCTTCGACGGAATCTACGAGCAGTACTTC. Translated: CASSFDGIYEQYF.

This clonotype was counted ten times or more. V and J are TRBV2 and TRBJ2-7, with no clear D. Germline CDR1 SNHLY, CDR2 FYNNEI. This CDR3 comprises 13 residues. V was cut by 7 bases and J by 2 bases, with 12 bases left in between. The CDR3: CASNPQGTYEQYF. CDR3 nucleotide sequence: TGTGCCAGCAATCCCCAAGGAACCTACGAGCAGTACTTC.

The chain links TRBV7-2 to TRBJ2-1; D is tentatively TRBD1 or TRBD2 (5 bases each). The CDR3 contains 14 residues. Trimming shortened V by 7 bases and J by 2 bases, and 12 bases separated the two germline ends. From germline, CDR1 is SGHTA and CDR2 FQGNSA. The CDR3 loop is CASTRDVTYNEQFF. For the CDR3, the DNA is TGTGCCAGCACCCGGGACGTAACCTACAATGAGCAGTTCTTC. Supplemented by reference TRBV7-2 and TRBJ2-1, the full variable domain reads GAGVSQSPSNKVTEKGKDVELRCDPISGHTALYWYRQSLGQGLEFLIYFQGNSAPDKSGLPSDRFSAERTGGSVSTLTIQRTQQEDSAVYLCASTRDVTYNEQFFGPGTRLTVL.

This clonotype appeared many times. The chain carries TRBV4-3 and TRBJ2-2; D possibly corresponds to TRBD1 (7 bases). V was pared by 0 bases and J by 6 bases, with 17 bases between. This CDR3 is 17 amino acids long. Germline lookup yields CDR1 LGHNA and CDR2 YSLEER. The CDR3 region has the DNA TGCGCCAGCAGCCAAGACGGGGCGACAGGGAGGCCCGGGGAGCTGTTTTTT. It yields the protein CASSQDGATGRPGELFF.

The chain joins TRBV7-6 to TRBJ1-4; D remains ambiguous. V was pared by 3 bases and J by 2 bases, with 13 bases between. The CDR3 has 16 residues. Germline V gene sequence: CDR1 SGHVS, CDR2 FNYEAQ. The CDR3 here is CASSLSSLGTNEKLFF. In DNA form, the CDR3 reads TGTGCCAGCAGCTTGTCTTCACTGGGGACTAATGAAAAACTGTTTTTT.

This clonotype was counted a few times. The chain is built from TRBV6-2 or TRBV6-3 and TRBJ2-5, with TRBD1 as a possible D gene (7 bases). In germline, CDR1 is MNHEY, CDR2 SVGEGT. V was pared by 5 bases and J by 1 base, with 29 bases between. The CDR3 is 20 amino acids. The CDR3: CASSTTTGARLRDSQETQYF. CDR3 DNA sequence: TGTGCCAGCAGTACGACCACGGGGGCTAGACTTCGGGACAGCCAAGAGACCCAGTACTTC.

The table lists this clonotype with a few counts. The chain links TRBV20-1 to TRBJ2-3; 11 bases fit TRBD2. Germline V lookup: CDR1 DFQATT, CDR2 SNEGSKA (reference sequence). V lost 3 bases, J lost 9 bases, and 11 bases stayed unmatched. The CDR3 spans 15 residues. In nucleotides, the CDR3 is TGCAGTGCTAGCACTAGCGGGAGCCCCCCCGCCACGCAGTATTTT. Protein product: CSASTSGSPPATQYF.

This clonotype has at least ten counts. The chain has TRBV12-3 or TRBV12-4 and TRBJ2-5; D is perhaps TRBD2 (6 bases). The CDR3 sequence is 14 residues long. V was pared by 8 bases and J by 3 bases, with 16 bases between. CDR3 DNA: TGTGCCAGCCGACGCGGGGCCCCAAAAGAGACCCAGTACTTC. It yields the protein CASRRGAPKETQYF.

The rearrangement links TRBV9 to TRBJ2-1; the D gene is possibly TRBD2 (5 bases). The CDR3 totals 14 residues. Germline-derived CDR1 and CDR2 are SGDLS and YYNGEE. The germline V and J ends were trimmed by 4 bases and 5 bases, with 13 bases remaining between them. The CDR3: CASSHGLRNNEQFF. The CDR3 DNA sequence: TGTGCCAGCAGCCACGGACTTCGAAACAATGAGCAGTTCTTC.

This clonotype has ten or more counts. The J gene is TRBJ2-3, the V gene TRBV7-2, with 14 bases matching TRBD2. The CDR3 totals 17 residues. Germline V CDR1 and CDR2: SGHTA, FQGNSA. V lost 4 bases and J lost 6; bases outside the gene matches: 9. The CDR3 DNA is TGTGCCAGCAGCTCGGGACTAGCGGGAGTCGGCGTCGATACGCAGTATTTT. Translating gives CASSSGLAGVGVDTQYF.

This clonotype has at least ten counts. DNA of the CDR3: TGTGCCAGCAGCCAACGGACAGCCAACAATGAGCAGTTCTTC. Its protein is CASSQRTANNEQFF. The chain employs TRBV3-1 and TRBJ2-1; tentative D call: TRBD1 (6 bases). Germline-derived CDR1 and CDR2 are LGHDT and YNNKEL (reference sequence). This CDR3 has 14 residues. The ends were cut back, 2 bases at V and 5 bases at J, with 10 bases in the middle.

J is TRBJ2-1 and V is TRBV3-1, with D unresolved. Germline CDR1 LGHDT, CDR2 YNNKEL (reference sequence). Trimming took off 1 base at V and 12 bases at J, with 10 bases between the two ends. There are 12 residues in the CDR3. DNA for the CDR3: TGTGCCAGCAGCCAAGTCCGGAGTGGGCAGTTCTTC. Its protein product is CASSQVRSGQFF.

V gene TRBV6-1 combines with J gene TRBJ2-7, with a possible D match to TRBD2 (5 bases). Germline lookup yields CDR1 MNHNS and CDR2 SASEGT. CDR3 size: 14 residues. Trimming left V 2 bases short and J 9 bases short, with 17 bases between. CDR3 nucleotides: TGTGCCAGCAGTGAAAGGACTTTCCCAGGAGGGCAGTACTTC. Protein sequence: CASSERTFPGGQYF.

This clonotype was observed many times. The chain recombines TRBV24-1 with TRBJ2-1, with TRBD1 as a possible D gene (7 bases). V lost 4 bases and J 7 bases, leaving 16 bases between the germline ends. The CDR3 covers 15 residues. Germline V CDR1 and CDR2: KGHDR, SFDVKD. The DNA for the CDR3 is TGTGCCACCAGTGACCCCTCGGCAGGGGGGAATGAGCAGTTCTTC. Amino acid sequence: CATSDPSAGGNEQFF.

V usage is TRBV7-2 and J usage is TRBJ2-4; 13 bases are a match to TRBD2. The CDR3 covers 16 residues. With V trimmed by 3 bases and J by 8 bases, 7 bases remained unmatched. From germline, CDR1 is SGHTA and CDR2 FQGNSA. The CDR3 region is CASSFWTSGGGDIQYF. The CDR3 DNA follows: TGTGCCAGCAGCTTTTGGACTAGCGGGGGAGGGGACATTCAGTACTTC.

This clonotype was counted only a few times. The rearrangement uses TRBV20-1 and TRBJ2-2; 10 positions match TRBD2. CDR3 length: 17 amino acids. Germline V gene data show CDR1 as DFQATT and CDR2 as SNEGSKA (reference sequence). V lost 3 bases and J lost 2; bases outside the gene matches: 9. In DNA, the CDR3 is TGCAGTGCTAGGGACCCTCGACTAGCGGGCAACACCGGGGAGCTGTTTTTT. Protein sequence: CSARDPRLAGNTGELFF.

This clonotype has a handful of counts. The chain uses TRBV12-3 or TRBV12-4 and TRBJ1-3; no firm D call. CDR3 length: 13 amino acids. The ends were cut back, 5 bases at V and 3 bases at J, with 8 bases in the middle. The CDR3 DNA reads TGTGCCAGCAGTCCGAACAGTGGAAACACCATATATTTT. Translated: CASSPNSGNTIYF.